The rows below give T cell receptor beta chains drawn from one sample of a study of T cells in localized non-small cell lung cancer. Measured with immunoSEQ multiplex PCR; TCRdb has only the in-frame clones, and not every one. The sample carries nearly 25,000 clones, 92% recorded once. The sample consisted of peripheral blood, taken before any cancer treatment. The origin of the receptors is a man aged 40 to 70 with stage III squamous cell lung carcinoma. Both conserved end residues are part of each CDR3. D genes are given only for firm matches. Clone size is shown for a subset of rows, as once, few, many or a class of expanded clone.

j_call clone_size v_call d_call cdr3_nt cdr3_aa
TRBJ1-2 . TRBV2 . TGTGCCAGGGAGAAGGGGGGGAACTATGGCTACACCTTC CAREKGGNYGYTF
TRBJ1-4 once TRBV7-2 . TGTGCCAGCACCGTTGGGGGCCTTAATGAAAAACTGTTTTTT CASTVGGLNEKLFF
TRBJ1-1 . TRBV28 TRBD1 TGTGCCAGCCCCCCCGCCGCCAGACAGGGGGAGAACACTGAAGCTTTCTTT CASPPAARQGENTEAFF
TRBJ2-4 . TRBV25-1 . TGTGCCAGCGTTGGGGCGGGGAAAAACATTCAGTACTTC CASVGAGKNIQYF
TRBJ2-3 . TRBV2 TRBD2 TGTGCCAGCAGACAACTAGCGGGAGAGGGAGATACGCAGTATTTT CASRQLAGEGDTQYF
TRBJ2-2 once TRBV27 . TGTGCCAGCAGTTGGACCTCACTGGTGGGAGGCACCGGGGAGCTGTTTTTT CASSWTSLVGGTGELFF
TRBJ2-5 . TRBV6-5 . TGTGCCAGCAGAAAACCCGGCAGGGTAGAGACCCAGTACTTC CASRKPGRVETQYF
TRBJ2-5 . TRBV7-2 . TGTGCCAGCAGCTTAGTGCACGGAGAGACCCAGTACTTC CASSLVHGETQYF
TRBJ2-3 . TRBV28 . TGTGCCAGCAGTTTATTCCTGTCTAGAAGCACAGATACGCAGTATTTT CASSLFLSRSTDTQYF
TRBJ2-3 few TRBV5-1 . TGCGCCAGCAGCTTGGCGGGGCGTTGGGCAGATACGCAGTATTTT CASSLAGRWADTQYF
TRBJ2-1 . TRBV18 . TGTGCCAGCTCACCATCACCCCAATTGGTTAGCGGCTTCCCCTTGCTATACAATGAGCAGTTCTTC CASSPSPQLVSGFPLLYNEQFF
TRBJ1-4 once TRBV19 TRBD1 TGTGCCAGTAGTATGAGGGGGACAGGGAGTGAAAAACTGTTTTTT CASSMRGTGSEKLFF
TRBJ2-7 . TRBV5-6 . TGTGCCAGCAGCTCAACCGGGCAGAAGTACGAGCAGTACTTC CASSSTGQKYEQYF
TRBJ1-5 . TRBV4-1 . TGCGCCAGCACCCAGGAGGGAGATAGCAATCAGCCCCAGCATTTT CASTQEGDSNQPQHF
TRBJ1-4 . TRBV28 . TGTGCCAGCAGTTTAGGCGGCCCCCAAAAACTGTTTTTT CASSLGGPQKLFF
TRBJ2-3 once TRBV7-2 TRBD2 TGTGCCAGCAGCTTAGGTTTGACGGGGAGGGCCGTTGATACGCAGTATTTT CASSLGLTGRAVDTQYF
TRBJ2-1 . TRBV6-4 TRBD2 TGTGCCAGCAGTGACTGGACTAGCGGCCGATACAATGAGCAGTTCTTC CASSDWTSGRYNEQFF
TRBJ2-3 . TRBV28 . TGTGCCAGCAGACACTCAAGTTCCGGGACGAGGGGGTGGACAGATACGCAGTATTTT CASRHSSSGTRGWTDTQYF
TRBJ2-2 . TRBV9 TRBD2 TGTGCCAGCAGCGCCTCCGGGCGGGGGGGCCGGTACACCGGGGAGCTGTTTTTT CASSASGRGGRYTGELFF
TRBJ2-2 . TRBV7-3 . TGTGCCAGCAGCTTACAGATTGCCGGGGAGCTGTTTTTT CASSLQIAGELFF
TRBJ1-1 . TRBV27 . TGTGCCAGCAGTTTAATAGGGAACGCTGAAGCTTTCTTT CASSLIGNAEAFF
TRBJ2-1 . TRBV4-1 . TGCGCCAGCAGCCACAGTCGAAAGGATGAGCAGTTCTTC CASSHSRKDEQFF
TRBJ2-3 . TRBV11-3 . TGTGCCAGCAGCCCGGAGAGGGGTCTTACAGATACGCAGTATTTT CASSPERGLTDTQYF
TRBJ2-7 . TRBV29-1 TRBD1 TGCAGCGTACGGACAGGGGGCAACGAGCAGTACTTC CSVRTGGNEQYF
TRBJ2-7 . TRBV7-2 TRBD1 TGTGCCAGCAGCACCCGACAGGGCTCCTACGAGCAGTACTTC CASSTRQGSYEQYF
TRBJ2-3 . TRBV19 . TGTGCCAGTAGTATGGGGACAGATACGCAGTATTTT CASSMGTDTQYF
TRBJ1-5 . TRBV10-3 TRBD1 TGTGCCACCAGGGGGATGGATCAGCCCCAGCATTTT CATRGMDQPQHF
TRBJ2-5 . TRBV5-3 TRBD2 TGTGCCAGAAGCTTGGTGGTCGCGGGGGGGCCCGAAGAGACCCAGTACTTC CARSLVVAGGPEETQYF
TRBJ2-3 . TRBV29-1 TRBD2 TGCAGCGCTTCGGGACTAGCGGGGCCCCAGGCTACGCAGTATTTT CSASGLAGPQATQYF
TRBJ1-2 . TRBV30 . TGTGCCTGGAGTGGTCCCTGGGAGTACTATGGCTACACCTTC CAWSGPWEYYGYTF
TRBJ2-4 . TRBV9 TRBD1 TGTGCCAGCAGTAGCGGACAGGGACCCACGAACATTCAGTACTTC CASSSGQGPTNIQYF
TRBJ2-3 . TRBV4-3 TRBD1 TGCGCCAGCAGCCAGCAGGGGGCTCCCGTAGGTACGCAGTATTTT CASSQQGAPVGTQYF
TRBJ1-1 . TRBV2 . TGTGCCAGTTTCGAGTTCGTGAACACTGAAGCTTTCTTT CASFEFVNTEAFF
TRBJ2-7 once TRBV5-1 TRBD2 TGCGCCAGCAGCCGCCTTGGGACTAGCGGATACGAGCAGTACTTC CASSRLGTSGYEQYF
TRBJ2-1 . TRBV9 TRBD2 TGTGCCAGCTCGGGACTAGCGGGTCTGTTGAGCTCCTACAATGAGCAGTTCTTC CASSGLAGLLSSYNEQFF
TRBJ1-6 few TRBV21-1 . TGTGCCAGCAACCGGGCGGACAGTCCTAAATTATCACCCCTCCACTTT CASNRADSPKLSPLHF
TRBJ2-2 once TRBV19 TRBD1 TGTGCCAGTATCAGCGGGGACAGGGGGCACTTTGGCGGGGAGCTGTTTTTT CASISGDRGHFGGELFF
TRBJ2-7 . TRBV7-8 . TGTGCCAGCAGCTTTTCGCCTTCCTACGAGCAGTACTTC CASSFSPSYEQYF
TRBJ2-7 . TRBV28 . TGTGCCAGCAGTTTGGTCTACGAGCAGTACTTC CASSLVYEQYF
TRBJ1-1 . TRBV5-1 . TGCGCCAGCAGCATGACCCTTGGGGGCCTTGAAGCTTTCTTT CASSMTLGGLEAFF
TRBJ2-3 . TRBV5-4 TRBD2 TGTGCCACCTCGGATACTAGCGGGAGCACAGATACGCAGTATTTT CATSDTSGSTDTQYF
TRBJ2-3 . TRBV27 . TGTGCCAGCAGTTTATATGGCACAGATACGCAGTATTTT CASSLYGTDTQYF
TRBJ2-7 . TRBV29-1 . TGCAGCGTTGGTGGCCCCGGCGAGCAGTACTTC CSVGGPGEQYF
TRBJ2-5 . TRBV30 TRBD2 TGTGCCTGGAGTGTATCCCCCTCAAGCGGGAGAGAGACCCAGTACTTC CAWSVSPSSGRETQYF
TRBJ1-5 . TRBV7-6 . TGTGCCGGCAGCTTAGAGGTGAGCAATCAGCCCCAGCATTTT CAGSLEVSNQPQHF
TRBJ2-1 . TRBV19 TRBD2 TGTGCCAGTAGTATACGACTAGCGGGAGAAGGCGAGCAGTTCTTC CASSIRLAGEGEQFF
TRBJ2-4 . TRBV27 TRBD2 TGTGCCAGCAGTTTGGCTTGGACTAGCGGGCCCGTGGGGAAAAACATTCAGTACTTC CASSLAWTSGPVGKNIQYF